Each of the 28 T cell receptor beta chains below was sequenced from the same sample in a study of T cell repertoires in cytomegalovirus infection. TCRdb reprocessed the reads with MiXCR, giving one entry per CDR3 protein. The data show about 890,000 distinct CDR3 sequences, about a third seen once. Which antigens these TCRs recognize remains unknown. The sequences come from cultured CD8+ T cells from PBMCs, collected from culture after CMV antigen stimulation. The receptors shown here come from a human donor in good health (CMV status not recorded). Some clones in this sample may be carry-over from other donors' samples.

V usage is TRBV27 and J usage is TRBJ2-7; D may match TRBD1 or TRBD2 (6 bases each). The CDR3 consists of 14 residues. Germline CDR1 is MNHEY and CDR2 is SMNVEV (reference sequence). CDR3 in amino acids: CVSREHGGHDEQYV. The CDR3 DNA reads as TGTGTCAGCAGAGAGCATGGGGGGCACGACGAGCAGTACGTC.

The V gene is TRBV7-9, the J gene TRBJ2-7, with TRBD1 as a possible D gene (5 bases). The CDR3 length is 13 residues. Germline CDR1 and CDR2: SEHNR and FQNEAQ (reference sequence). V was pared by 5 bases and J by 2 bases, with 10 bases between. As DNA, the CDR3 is TGTGCCAGCAGCGAGGACATTCCCTACGAGCAGTACTTC. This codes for CASSEDIPYEQYF. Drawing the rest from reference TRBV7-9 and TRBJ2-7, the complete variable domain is DTGVSQNPRHKITKRGQNVTFRCDPISEHNRLYWYRQTLGQGPEFLTYFQNEAQLEKSRLLSDRFSAERPKGSFSTLEIQRTEQGDSAMYLCASSEDIPYEQYFGPGTRLTVT.

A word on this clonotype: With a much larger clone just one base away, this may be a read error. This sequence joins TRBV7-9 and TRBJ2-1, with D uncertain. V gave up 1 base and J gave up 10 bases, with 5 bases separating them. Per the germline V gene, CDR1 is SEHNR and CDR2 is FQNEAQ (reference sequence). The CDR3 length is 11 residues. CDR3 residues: CASSLEQEQFF. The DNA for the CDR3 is TGTGCCAGCAGCTTAGAGCAGGAGCAGTTCTTC.

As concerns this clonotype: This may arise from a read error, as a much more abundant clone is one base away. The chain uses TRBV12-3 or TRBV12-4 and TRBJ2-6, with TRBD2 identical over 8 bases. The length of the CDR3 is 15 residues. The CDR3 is CPSSPGGAGANVLTF. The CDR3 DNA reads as TGTCCCAGCAGCCCCGGGGGGGCTGGGGCCAACGTCCTGACTTTC.

CDR3 DNA: TGTGCCAGTAGTATTGTCAGGGACCCAGATACGCAGTATTTT. Encoded protein: CASSIVRDPDTQYF. The gene calls are TRBV19 and TRBJ2-3; D possibly uses TRBD1 or TRBD2 (5 bases each). The CDR3 sequence is 14 residues long. Germline CDR1 and CDR2: LNHDA and SQIVND (reference sequence). The V end lost 3 bases, the J end lost 4 bases, and 11 bases lay between the germline ends. The full variable domain, completed using reference TRBV19 and TRBJ2-3, is DGGITQSPKYLFRKEGQNVTLSCEQNLNHDAMYWYRQDPGQGLRLIYYSQIVNDFQKGDIAEGYSVSREKKESFPLTVTSAQKNPTAFYLCASSIVRDPDTQYFGPGTRLTVL.

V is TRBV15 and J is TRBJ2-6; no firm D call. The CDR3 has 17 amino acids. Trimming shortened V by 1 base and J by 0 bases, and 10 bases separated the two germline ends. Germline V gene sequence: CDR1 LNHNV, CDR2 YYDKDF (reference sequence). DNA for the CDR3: TGTGCCACCAGCAGAGGGCAGGACCTCTCTGGGGCCAACGTCCTGACTTTC. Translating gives CATSRGQDLSGANVLTF.

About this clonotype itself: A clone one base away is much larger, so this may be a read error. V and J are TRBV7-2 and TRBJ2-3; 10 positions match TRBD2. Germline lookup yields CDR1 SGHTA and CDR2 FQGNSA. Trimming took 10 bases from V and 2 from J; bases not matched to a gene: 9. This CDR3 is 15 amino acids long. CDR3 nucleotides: TGTGCCAACGGGGTAGCGGGGGGCCACACAGATACGCAGTATTTT. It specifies CANGVAGGHTDTQYF. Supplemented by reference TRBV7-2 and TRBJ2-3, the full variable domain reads GAGVSQSPSNKVTEKGKDVELRCDPISGHTALYWYRQSLGQGLEFLIYFQGNSAPDKSGLPSDRFSAERTGGSVSTLTIQRTQQEDSAVYLCANGVAGGHTDTQYFGPGTRLTVL.

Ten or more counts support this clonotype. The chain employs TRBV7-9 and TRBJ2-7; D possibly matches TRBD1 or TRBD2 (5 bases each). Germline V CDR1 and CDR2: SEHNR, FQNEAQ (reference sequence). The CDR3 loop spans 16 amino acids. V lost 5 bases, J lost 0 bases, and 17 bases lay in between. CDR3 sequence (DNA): TGTGCCAGCAGCCCACCCGCAGTAGGGACCTCCTACGAGCAGTACTTC. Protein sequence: CASSPPAVGTSYEQYF.

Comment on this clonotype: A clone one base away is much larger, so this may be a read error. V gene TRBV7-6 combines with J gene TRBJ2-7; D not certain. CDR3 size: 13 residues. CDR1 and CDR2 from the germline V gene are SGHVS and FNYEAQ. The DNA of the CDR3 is TGTGCCAACAGCTCCCCTTCGAGGAACGAGCAGTACTTC. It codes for CANSSPSRNEQYF.

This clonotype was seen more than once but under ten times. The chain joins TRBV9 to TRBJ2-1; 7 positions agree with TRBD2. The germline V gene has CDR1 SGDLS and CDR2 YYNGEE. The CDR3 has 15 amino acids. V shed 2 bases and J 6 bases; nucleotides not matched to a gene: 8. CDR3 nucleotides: TGTGCCAGCAGCGTTTGGGAGGGAATCACCAATGAGCAGTTCTTC. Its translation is CASSVWEGITNEQFF.

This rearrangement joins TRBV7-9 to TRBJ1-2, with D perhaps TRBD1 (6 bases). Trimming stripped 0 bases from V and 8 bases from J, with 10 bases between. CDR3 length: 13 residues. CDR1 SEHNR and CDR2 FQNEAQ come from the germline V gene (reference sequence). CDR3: CASSLARGKGYTF. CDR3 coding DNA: TGTGCCAGCAGCTTAGCAAGGGGGAAGGGCTACACCTTC.

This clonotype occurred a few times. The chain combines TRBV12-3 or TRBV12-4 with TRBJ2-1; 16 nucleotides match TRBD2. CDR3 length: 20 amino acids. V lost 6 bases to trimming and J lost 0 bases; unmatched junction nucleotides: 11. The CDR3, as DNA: TGTGCCAGCAGAGATTCGCCGGGACTAGCGGGGGGGAGCTCCTACAATGAGCAGTTCTTC. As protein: CASRDSPGLAGGSSYNEQFF.

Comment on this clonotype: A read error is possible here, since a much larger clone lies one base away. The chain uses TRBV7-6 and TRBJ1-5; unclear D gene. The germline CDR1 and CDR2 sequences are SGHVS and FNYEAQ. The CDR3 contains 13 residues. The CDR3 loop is CANSLAQDQPQHF. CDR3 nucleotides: TGTGCCAACAGCTTAGCGCAGGATCAGCCCCAGCATTTT.

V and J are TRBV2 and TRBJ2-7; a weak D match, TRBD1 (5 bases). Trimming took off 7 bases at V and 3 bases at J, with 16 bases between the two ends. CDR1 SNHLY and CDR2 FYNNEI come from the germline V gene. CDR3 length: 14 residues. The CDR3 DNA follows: TGTGCCAGCATTAGGGGCACTTCAGACTACGAGCAGTACTTC. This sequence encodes CASIRGTSDYEQYF.

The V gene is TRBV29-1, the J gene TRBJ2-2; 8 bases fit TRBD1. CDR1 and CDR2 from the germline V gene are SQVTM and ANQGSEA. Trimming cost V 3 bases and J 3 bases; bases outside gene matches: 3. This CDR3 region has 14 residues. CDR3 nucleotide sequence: TGCAGCGTTGAGGACAGGGCGGACACCGGGGAGCTGTTTTTT. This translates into CSVEDRADTGELFF.

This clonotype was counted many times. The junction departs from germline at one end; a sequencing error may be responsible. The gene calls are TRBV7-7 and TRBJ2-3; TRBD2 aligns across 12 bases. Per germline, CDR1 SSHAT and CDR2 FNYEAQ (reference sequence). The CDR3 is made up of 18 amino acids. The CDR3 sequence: CASSLELAGGPSTDTQYF. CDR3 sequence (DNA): TGTGCTAGCAGCCTCGAACTAGCGGGGGGCCCAAGCACAGATACGCAGTATTTT.

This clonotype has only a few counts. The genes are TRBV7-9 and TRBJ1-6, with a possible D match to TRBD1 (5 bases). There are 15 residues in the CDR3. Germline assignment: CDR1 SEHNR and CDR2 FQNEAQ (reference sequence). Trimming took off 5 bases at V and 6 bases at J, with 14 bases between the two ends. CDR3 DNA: TGTGCCAGCAGCCGGGCCGGTGGGGGTAATTCACCCCTCCACTTT. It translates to CASSRAGGGNSPLHF.

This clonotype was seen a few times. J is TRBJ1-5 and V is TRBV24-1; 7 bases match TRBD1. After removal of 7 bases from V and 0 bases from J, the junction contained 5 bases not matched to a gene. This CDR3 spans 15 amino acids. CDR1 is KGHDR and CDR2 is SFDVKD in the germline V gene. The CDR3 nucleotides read TGTGCCACCAGCCCGGGGACAGTTAGCAATCAGCCCCAGCATTTT. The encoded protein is CATSPGTVSNQPQHF.

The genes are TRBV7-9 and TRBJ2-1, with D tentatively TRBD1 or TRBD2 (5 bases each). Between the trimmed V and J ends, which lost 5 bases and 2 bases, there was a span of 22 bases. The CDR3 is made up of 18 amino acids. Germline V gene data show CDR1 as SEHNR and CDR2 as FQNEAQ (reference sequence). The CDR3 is CASSAIGQGPLAYNEQFF. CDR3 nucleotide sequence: TGTGCCAGCAGCGCGATAGGCCAGGGACCGCTTGCCTACAATGAGCAGTTCTTC.

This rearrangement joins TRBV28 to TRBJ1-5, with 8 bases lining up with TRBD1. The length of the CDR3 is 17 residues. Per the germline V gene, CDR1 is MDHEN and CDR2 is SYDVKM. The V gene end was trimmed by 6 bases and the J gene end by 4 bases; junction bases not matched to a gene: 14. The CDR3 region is CASRHHTGGLWNQPQHF. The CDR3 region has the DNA TGTGCCAGCAGACACCACACAGGGGGGCTTTGGAATCAGCCCCAGCATTTT.

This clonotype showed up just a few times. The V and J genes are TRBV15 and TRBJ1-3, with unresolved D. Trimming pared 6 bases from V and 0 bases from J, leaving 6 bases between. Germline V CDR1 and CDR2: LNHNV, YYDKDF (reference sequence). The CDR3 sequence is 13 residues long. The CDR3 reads CATRMSSGNTIYF. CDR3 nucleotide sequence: TGTGCCACCAGAATGAGCTCTGGAAACACCATATATTTT.

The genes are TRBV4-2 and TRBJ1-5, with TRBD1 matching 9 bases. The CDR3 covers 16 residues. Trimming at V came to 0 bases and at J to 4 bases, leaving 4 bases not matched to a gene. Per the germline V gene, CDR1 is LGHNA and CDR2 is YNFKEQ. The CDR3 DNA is TGTGCCAGCAGCCAAGATACAGGGGGCCCTAATCAGCCCCAGCATTTT. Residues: CASSQDTGGPNQPQHF.

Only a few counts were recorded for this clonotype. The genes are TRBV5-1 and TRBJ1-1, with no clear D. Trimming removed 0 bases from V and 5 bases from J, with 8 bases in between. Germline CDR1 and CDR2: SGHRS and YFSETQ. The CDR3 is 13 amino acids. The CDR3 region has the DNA TGCGCCAGCAGCTTGGATTTGAGGACTGAAGCTTTCTTT. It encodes CASSLDLRTEAFF. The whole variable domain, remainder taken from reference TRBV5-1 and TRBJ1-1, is KAGVTQTPRYLIKTRGQQVTLSCSPISGHRSVSWYQQTPGQGLQFLFEYFSETQRNKGNFPGRFSGRQFSNSRSEMNVSTLELGDSALYLCASSLDLRTEAFFGQGTRLTVV.

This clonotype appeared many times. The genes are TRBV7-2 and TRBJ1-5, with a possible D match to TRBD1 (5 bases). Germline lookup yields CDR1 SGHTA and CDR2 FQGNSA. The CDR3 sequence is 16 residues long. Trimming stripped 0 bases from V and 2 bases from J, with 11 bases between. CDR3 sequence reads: CASSLALGDRNQPQHF. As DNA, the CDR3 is TGTGCCAGCAGCTTAGCGCTGGGGGACCGCAATCAGCCCCAGCATTTT.

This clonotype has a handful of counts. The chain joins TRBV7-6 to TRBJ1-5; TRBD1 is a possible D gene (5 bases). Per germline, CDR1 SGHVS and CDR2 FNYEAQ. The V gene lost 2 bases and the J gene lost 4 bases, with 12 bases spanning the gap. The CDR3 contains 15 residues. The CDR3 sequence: CASSLRAGFNQPQHF. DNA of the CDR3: TGTGCCAGCAGCTTAAGAGCAGGGTTTAATCAGCCCCAGCATTTT.

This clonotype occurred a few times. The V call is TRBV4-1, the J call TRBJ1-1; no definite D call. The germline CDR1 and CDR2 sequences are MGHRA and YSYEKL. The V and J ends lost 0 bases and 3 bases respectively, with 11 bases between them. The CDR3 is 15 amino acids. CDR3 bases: TGCGCCAGCAGCCAAGATTTGGGTACCTACACTGAAGCTTTCTTT. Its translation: CASSQDLGTYTEAFF.

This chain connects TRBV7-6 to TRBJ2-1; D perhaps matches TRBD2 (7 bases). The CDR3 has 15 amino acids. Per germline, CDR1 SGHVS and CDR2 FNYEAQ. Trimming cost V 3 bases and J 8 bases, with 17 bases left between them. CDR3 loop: CASSFGGGGKDEQFF. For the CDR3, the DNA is TGTGCCAGCAGCTTTGGGGGGGGCGGGAAAGATGAGCAGTTCTTC.

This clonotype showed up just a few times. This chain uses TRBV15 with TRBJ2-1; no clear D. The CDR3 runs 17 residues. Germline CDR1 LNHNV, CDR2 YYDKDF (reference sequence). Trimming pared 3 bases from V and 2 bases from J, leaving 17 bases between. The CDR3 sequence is CATSSDPSSKPYNEQFF. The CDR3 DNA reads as TGTGCCACCAGCAGTGACCCGTCTTCGAAGCCCTACAATGAGCAGTTCTTC.